This T cell receptor beta chain was found in a study of molecular identifiers for immune sequencing clone quantification. About the study: RNA from around 20,000 or 100,000 naive CD8 cells was split five ways in replicates, with four sequenced.

Per germline, CDR1 SEHNR and CDR2 FQNEAQ (reference sequence). The CDR3 runs to 13 residues. Trimming took 11 bases from V and 4 from J, leaving 18 bases between them. Regarding this clonotype: Its matching antigen is unknown.

Findings and limits, study-wide: Clonotypes surpassing 20 RNA copies contained over 98% of effector molecules, versus under 1% in naive cells.

Making the bulk TCR libraries relied on previously described methods and listed TCR primers. MiXCR, applied by TCRdb to the PCR reads, yields one record per CDR3 protein. This table has 65,000 to 70,000 distinct CDR3 sequences, less than 20% appearing once. V gene TRBV7-9 combines with J gene TRBJ2-7; D is possibly TRBD2 (5 bases). The material sequenced was naive CD8+ T cells from blood, with Jurkat cell RNA spiked in. Specified subset: FACS-sorted CD8+CD4-CCR7+CD45RA+ naive T cells. The sequence derives from a human donor in good health. Some libraries in this study had Jurkat cell RNA spiked in. The CDR3 bases are TGTGCCGGAGCGCGGGCGGCTAGTTACGAGCAGTACTTC. This sequence encodes CAGARAASYEQYF.